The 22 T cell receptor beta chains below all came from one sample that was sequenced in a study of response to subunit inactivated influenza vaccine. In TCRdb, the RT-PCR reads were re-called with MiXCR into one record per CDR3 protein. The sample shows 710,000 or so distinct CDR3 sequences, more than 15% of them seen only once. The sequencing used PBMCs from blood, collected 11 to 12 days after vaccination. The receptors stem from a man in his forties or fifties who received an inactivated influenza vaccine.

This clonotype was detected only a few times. The CDR3 DNA is TGCGCCAGCAGCTTGGCGGTTAGCGGGAGGAATGAGCAGTTCTTC. Its protein is CASSLAVSGRNEQFF. The V gene is TRBV5-1, the J gene TRBJ2-1; 10 bases fit TRBD2. From germline, CDR1 is SGHRS and CDR2 YFSETQ. Trimming at V came to 0 bases and at J to 7 bases, leaving 4 bases not matched to a gene. The CDR3 sequence is 15 residues long.

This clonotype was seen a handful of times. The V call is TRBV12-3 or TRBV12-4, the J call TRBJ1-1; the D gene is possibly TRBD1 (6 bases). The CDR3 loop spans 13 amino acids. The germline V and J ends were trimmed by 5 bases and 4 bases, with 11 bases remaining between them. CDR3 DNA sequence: TGTGCCAGCAGTCCAAGGGGGGGCACTGAAGCTTTCTTT. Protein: CASSPRGGTEAFF.

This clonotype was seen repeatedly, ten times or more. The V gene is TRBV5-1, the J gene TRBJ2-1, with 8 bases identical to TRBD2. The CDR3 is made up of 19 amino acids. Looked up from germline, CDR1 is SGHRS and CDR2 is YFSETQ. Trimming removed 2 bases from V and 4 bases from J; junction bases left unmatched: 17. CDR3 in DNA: TGCGCCAGCAGCTTTGTGCCTGGCGGGAGGCACGGAGGTTACAATGAGCAGTTCTTC. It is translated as CASSFVPGGRHGGYNEQFF.

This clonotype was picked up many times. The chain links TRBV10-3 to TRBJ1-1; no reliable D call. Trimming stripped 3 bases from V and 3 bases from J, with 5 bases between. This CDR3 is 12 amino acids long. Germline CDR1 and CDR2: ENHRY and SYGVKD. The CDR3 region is CAISDRDTEAFF. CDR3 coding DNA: TGTGCCATCAGTGATCGGGACACTGAAGCTTTCTTT.

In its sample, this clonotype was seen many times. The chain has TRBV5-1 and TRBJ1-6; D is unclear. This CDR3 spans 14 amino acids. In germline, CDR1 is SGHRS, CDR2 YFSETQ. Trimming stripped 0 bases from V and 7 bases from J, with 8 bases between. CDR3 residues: CASSLVTRNSPLHF. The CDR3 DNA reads TGCGCCAGCAGCTTGGTGACCCGGAATTCACCCCTCCACTTT.

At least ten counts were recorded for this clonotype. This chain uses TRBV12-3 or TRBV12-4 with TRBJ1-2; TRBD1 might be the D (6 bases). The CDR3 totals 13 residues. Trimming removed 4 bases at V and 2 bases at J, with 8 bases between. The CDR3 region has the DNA TGTGCCAGCAGTTCGGACAGAAACTATGGCTACACCTTC. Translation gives CASSSDRNYGYTF.

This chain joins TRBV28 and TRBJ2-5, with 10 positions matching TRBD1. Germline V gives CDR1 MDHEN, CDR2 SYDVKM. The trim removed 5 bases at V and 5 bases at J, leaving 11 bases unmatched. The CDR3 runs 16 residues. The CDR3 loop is CASSPSRQGAGETQYF. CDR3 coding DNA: TGTGCCAGCAGTCCTTCAAGACAGGGGGCAGGGGAGACCCAGTACTTC.

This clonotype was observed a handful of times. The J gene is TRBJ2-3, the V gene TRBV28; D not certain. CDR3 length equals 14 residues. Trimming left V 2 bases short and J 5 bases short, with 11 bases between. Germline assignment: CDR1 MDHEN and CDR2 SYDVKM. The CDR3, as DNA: TGTGCCAGCAGTTTAAGGCCAGTCAAAGATACGCAGTATTTT. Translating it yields CASSLRPVKDTQYF.

The CDR3 nucleotides read TGCGCCAGCAGCACCTCGGGGTCTGGAAACACCATATATTTT. The encoded protein is CASSTSGSGNTIYF. The V gene is TRBV5-1, the J gene TRBJ1-3; unclear D gene. The ends were cut back, 4 bases at V and 1 base at J, with 9 bases in the middle. Germline values: CDR1 SGHRS, CDR2 YFSETQ. This CDR3 is 14 amino acids long.

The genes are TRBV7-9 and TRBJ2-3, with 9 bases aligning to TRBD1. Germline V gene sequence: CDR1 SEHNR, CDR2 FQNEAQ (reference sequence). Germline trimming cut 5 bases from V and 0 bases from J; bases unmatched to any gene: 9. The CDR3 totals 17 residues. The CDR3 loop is CASSLWDRESSTDTQYF. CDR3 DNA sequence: TGTGCCAGCAGCCTTTGGGACAGGGAATCTAGCACAGATACGCAGTATTTT.

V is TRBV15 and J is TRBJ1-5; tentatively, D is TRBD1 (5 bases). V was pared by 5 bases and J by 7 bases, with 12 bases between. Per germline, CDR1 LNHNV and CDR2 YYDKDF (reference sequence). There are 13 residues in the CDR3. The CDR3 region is CATSPGHTQPQHF. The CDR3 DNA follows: TGTGCCACCAGCCCGGGGCATACCCAGCCCCAGCATTTT.

The CDR3 region is CASTGQRGKLFF. Written as DNA, the CDR3 is TGTGCCAGCACCGGGCAGAGAGGAAAACTGTTTTTT. V gene TRBV28 combines with J gene TRBJ1-4; D call uncertain. CDR1 MDHEN and CDR2 SYDVKM come from the germline V gene. The CDR3 sequence is 12 residues long. Trimming stripped 7 bases from V and 10 bases from J, with 13 bases between.

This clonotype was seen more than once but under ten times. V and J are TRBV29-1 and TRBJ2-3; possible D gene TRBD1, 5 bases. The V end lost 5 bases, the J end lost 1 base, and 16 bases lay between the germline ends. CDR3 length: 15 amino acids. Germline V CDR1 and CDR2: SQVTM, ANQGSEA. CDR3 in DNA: TGCAGCGTTATGCCCAGGGTGAGTGGCACAGATACGCAGTATTTT. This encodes CSVMPRVSGTDTQYF.

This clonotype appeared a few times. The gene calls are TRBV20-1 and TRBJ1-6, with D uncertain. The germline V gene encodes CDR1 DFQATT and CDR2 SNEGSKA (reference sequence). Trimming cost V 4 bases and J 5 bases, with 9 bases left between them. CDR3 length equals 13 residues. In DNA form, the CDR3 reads TGCAGTGCTACGGACGTGCATAATTCACCCCTCCACTTT. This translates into CSATDVHNSPLHF.

CDR3 bases: TGCAGTGGCGGCGGGAGTGCGCGGGATACGCAGTATTTT. It codes for CSGGGSARDTQYF. The chain employs TRBV20-1 and TRBJ2-3, with 7 nucleotides matching TRBD2. The CDR3 contains 13 residues. V lost 7 bases, J lost 6 bases, and 10 bases stayed unmatched. Germline V gives CDR1 DFQATT, CDR2 SNEGSKA (reference sequence).

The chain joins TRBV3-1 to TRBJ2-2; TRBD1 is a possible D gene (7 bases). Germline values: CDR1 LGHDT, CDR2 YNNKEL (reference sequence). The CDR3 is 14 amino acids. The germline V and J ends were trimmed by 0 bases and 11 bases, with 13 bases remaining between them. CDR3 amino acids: CASSQDVGGGELFF. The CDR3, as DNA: TGTGCCAGCAGCCAAGATGTAGGAGGGGGCGAGCTGTTTTTT. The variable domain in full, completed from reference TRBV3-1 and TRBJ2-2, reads DTAVSQTPKYLVTQMGNDKSIKCEQNLGHDTMYWYKQDSKKFLKIMFSYNNKELIINETVPNRFSPKSPDKAHLNLHINSLELGDSAVYFCASSQDVGGGELFFGEGSRLTVL.

The CDR3 DNA reads as TGCGCCAGCAGCTTATCGGGGACGGATGGCTACACCTTC. It yields the protein CASSLSGTDGYTF. The chain links TRBV5-1 to TRBJ1-2, with D possibly being TRBD1 (5 bases). Germline V CDR1 and CDR2: SGHRS, YFSETQ. This CDR3 spans 13 amino acids. V lost 2 bases, J lost 6 bases, and 11 bases lay in between.

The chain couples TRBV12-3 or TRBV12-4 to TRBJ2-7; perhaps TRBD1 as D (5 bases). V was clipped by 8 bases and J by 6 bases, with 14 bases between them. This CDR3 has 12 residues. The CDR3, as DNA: TGTGCCAGCGCGACAGCCCCAGCCGAGCAGTACTTC. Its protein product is CASATAPAEQYF.

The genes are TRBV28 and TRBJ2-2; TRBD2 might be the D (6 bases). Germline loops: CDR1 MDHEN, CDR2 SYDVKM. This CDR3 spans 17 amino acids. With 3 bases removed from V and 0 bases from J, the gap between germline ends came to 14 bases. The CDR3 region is CASSLRRWGANTGELFF. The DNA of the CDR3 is TGTGCCAGCAGTTTGAGGCGGTGGGGGGCGAACACCGGGGAGCTGTTTTTT.

This CDR3 is CAITSGQQETQYF. Written as DNA, the CDR3 is TGTGCCATCACCTCGGGACAGCAAGAGACCCAGTACTTC. This rearrangement joins TRBV10-3 to TRBJ2-5, with 7 bases fitting TRBD1. After removal of 7 bases from V and 2 bases from J, the junction contained 4 bases not matched to a gene. This CDR3 comprises 13 residues. Germline lookup yields CDR1 ENHRY and CDR2 SYGVKD.

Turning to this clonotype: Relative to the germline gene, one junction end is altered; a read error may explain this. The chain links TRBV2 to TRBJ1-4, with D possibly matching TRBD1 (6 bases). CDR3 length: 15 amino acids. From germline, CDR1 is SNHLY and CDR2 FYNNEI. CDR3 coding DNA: TGTGTCAGCAGTCGGATCGACAGGTCTAATGAAAAACTGTTTTTT. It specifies CVSSRIDRSNEKLFF.

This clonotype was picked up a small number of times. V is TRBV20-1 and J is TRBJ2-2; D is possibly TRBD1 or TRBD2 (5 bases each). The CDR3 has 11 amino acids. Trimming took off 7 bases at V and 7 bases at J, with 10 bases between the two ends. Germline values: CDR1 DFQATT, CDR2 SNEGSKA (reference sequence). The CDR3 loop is CSGDGGGELFF. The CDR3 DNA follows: TGCAGTGGGGATGGGGGCGGGGAGCTGTTTTTT.